Each of the 17 T cell receptor beta chains below was sequenced from the same sample in a study of cytomegalovirus exposure and HLA in healthy donors. PCR amplification relied on 60 Vbeta primers (plus 13 Jbeta primers). Only in-frame clones appear in the TCRdb table, and some are missing; sequencing was by immunoSEQ multiplex PCR. The table records 110,000 or so clones, approximately 83% of them present only once. Source material: PBMCs. The receptor set was obtained from a woman aged 18 to 35 in good health and CMV-seronegative.

The chain has TRBV4-3 and TRBJ2-7; D is ambiguous. Germline loops: CDR1 LGHNA, CDR2 YSLEER. The CDR3 is 14 residues long. Trimming pared 1 base from V and 2 bases from J, leaving 9 bases between. The CDR3 nucleotides are TGCGCCAGCAGCCAAGGACACGGAACCTACGAGCAGTACGTC. Its translation: CASSQGHGTYEQYV.

The chain links TRBV19 to TRBJ1-1, with 9 bases that match TRBD1. Germline lookup yields CDR1 LNHDA and CDR2 SQIVND (reference sequence). The CDR3 length is 14 residues. V trimming: 7 bases; J trimming: 4 bases; junction bases outside the gene matches: 7. CDR3 sequence: CASMRQGDGTEAFF. DNA of the CDR3: TGTGCCAGTATGCGACAGGGGGACGGCACTGAAGCTTTCTTT.

V and J are TRBV28 and TRBJ1-1, with D hard to call. This CDR3 region has 11 residues. In germline, CDR1 is MDHEN, CDR2 SYDVKM. V was pared by 5 bases and J by 7 bases, with 8 bases between. The CDR3 DNA follows: TGTGCCAGCAGTGTCCGGGGTGAAGCTTTCTTT. This sequence encodes CASSVRGEAFF.

This rearrangement joins TRBV27 to TRBJ1-2, with 12 bases lining up with TRBD1. Germline assignment: CDR1 MNHEY and CDR2 SMNVEV (reference sequence). The V segment lost 2 bases and the J segment 8 bases; nucleotides outside the gene matches: 9. The CDR3 sequence is 16 residues long. The CDR3 DNA is TGTGCCAGCAGTTTAGGTTCCGGGACAGGGGGCGCGGGCTACACCTTC. Protein product: CASSLGSGTGGAGYTF.

Details on this clone: Additional DNA sequences in this sample encode the identical CDR3. J is TRBJ1-1 and V is TRBV19; no definite D call. The V end lost 3 bases, the J end lost 1 base, and 6 bases lay between the germline ends. This CDR3 has 13 amino acids. Germline values: CDR1 LNHDA, CDR2 SQIVND (reference sequence). CDR3 nucleotides: TGTGCCAGTAGTATTAATCGGAACACTGAAGCTTTCTTT. As protein: CASSINRNTEAFF.

The chain links TRBV2 to TRBJ2-7; perhaps TRBD1 as D (5 bases). This CDR3 region has 15 residues. Trimming stripped 4 bases from V and 1 base from J, with 14 bases between. Per the germline V gene, CDR1 is SNHLY and CDR2 is FYNNEI. This chain's CDR3 is CASSGQGKGSYEQYF. The CDR3 DNA follows: TGTGCCAGCAGTGGGCAGGGAAAAGGATCCTACGAGCAGTACTTC.

The chain combines TRBV27 with TRBJ1-1; tentatively, D is TRBD1 (6 bases). The CDR3 has 14 residues. Germline V CDR1 and CDR2: MNHEY, SMNVEV (reference sequence). The ends were cut back, 6 bases at V and 0 bases at J, with 11 bases in the middle. The CDR3 loop reads CASRRGALNTEAFF. The CDR3 region has the DNA TGTGCCAGCAGGCGGGGGGCATTGAACACTGAAGCTTTCTTT.

The CDR3 here is CASTLSGRAVYEQYF. CDR3 sequence (DNA): TGTGCCAGTACCCTTAGCGGGAGGGCCGTCTACGAGCAGTACTTC. The rearrangement joins TRBV19 to TRBJ2-7; 11 bases are a match to TRBD2. The CDR3 length is 15 residues. Germline trimming cut 7 bases from V and 3 bases from J; bases unmatched to any gene: 8. Germline CDR1 and CDR2: LNHDA and SQIVND (reference sequence).

This CDR3 reads CASSLRDSPYNEQFF. CDR3 DNA sequence: TGCGCCAGCAGCTTACGGGACAGCCCCTACAATGAGCAGTTCTTC. The rearrangement joins TRBV5-1 to TRBJ2-1, with TRBD1 identical over 7 bases. Germline CDR1 reads SGHRS; CDR2 reads YFSETQ. The CDR3 length is 15 residues. V lost 2 bases, J lost 2 bases, and 4 bases stayed unmatched.

The genes are TRBV4-2 and TRBJ1-1; D is possibly TRBD1 (6 bases). Germline V gene data show CDR1 as LGHNA and CDR2 as YNFKEQ. The ends were cut back, 0 bases at V and 7 bases at J, with 15 bases in the middle. CDR3 size: 15 residues. This CDR3 reads CASSQESGVRGEAFF. The CDR3 DNA sequence: TGTGCCAGCAGCCAAGAATCAGGGGTTAGGGGTGAAGCTTTCTTT.

This clone was counted between two and nine times. The chain employs TRBV19 and TRBJ1-6, with 7 bases aligning to TRBD1. Trimming took 9 bases from V and 7 from J; bases not matched to a gene: 9. This CDR3 is 14 amino acids long. Germline-derived CDR1 and CDR2 are LNHDA and SQIVND (reference sequence). Here the CDR3 DNA reads TGTGCCAGCGCTACCGGACAGGCAAATTCACCCCTCCACTTT. It encodes CASATGQANSPLHF.

The chain employs TRBV6-1 and TRBJ2-6; possible D gene TRBD1, 6 bases. There are 15 residues in the CDR3. V lost 2 bases, J lost 1 base, and 6 bases lay in between. Germline loops: CDR1 MNHNS, CDR2 SASEGT. The CDR3 region has the DNA TGTGCCAGCAGTGAAAGGGGGTCTGGGGCCAACGTCCTGACTTTC. Translating it yields CASSERGSGANVLTF.

V is TRBV4-2 and J is TRBJ1-3; TRBD1 is a possible D gene (5 bases). There are 15 residues in the CDR3. The germline V gene has CDR1 LGHNA and CDR2 YNFKEQ. Trimming left V 1 base short and J 0 bases short, with 7 bases between. The CDR3: CASSQGDYSGNTIYF. The CDR3 DNA sequence: TGTGCCAGCAGCCAAGGGGACTACTCTGGAAACACCATATATTTT.

The genes are TRBV7-2 and TRBJ2-1, with TRBD2 matching over 11 bases. Germline V lookup: CDR1 SGHTA, CDR2 FQGNSA. Trimming took 1 base from V and 8 from J; bases not matched to a gene: 10. This CDR3 contains 17 residues. The CDR3, as DNA: TGTGCCAGCAGCTTAGAGGCGGCTAGCGGGGGGAAAGATGAGCAGTTCTTC. As protein: CASSLEAASGGKDEQFF.

The V and J genes are TRBV2 and TRBJ1-5, with D maybe TRBD1 (5 bases). Between the trimmed V and J ends, which lost 4 bases and 4 bases, there was a span of 11 bases. The germline CDR1 and CDR2 sequences are SNHLY and FYNNEI. This CDR3 is 14 amino acids long. DNA for the CDR3: TGTGCCAGCAGTGGGGTTGGGGCTAATCAGCCCCAGCATTTT. This sequence encodes CASSGVGANQPQHF.

This clone was found once. This rearrangement joins TRBV28 to TRBJ1-4; perhaps TRBD1 as D (5 bases). V was clipped by 3 bases and J by 0 bases, with 11 bases between them. CDR1 and CDR2 from the germline V gene are MDHEN and SYDVKM. The CDR3 runs to 16 residues. The CDR3 loop is CASSLAGGATNEKLFF. The CDR3 DNA reads as TGTGCCAGCAGTTTGGCGGGGGGTGCAACTAATGAAAAACTGTTTTTT. The variable domain in full, completed from reference TRBV28 and TRBJ1-4, reads DVKVTQSSRYLVKRTGEKVFLECVQDMDHENMFWYRQDPGLGLRLIYFSYDVKMKEKGDIPEGYSVSREKKERFSLILESASTNQTSMYLCASSLAGGATNEKLFFGSGTQLSVL.

The chain has TRBV6-1 and TRBJ1-1; maybe TRBD1 (5 bases). The CDR3 has 15 amino acids. Germline CDR1 is MNHNS and CDR2 is SASEGT. V was shortened by 2 bases and J by 4 bases, with 14 bases between the two germline ends. CDR3 sequence reads: CASSERFGGGTEAFF. The CDR3 nucleotides read TGTGCCAGCAGTGAACGGTTTGGGGGGGGCACTGAAGCTTTCTTT.